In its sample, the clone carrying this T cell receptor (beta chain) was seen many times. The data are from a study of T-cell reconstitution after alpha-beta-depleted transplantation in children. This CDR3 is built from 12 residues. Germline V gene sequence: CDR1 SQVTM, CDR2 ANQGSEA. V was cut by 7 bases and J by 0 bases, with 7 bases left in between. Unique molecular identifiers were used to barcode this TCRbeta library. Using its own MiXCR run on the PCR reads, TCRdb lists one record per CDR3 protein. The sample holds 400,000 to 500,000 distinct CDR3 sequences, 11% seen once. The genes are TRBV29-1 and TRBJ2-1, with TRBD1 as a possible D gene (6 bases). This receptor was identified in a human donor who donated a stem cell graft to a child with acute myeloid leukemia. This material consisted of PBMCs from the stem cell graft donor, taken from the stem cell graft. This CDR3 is CSGGGSYNEQFF. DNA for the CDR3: TGCAGCGGAGGGGGCTCCTACAATGAGCAGTTCTTC.